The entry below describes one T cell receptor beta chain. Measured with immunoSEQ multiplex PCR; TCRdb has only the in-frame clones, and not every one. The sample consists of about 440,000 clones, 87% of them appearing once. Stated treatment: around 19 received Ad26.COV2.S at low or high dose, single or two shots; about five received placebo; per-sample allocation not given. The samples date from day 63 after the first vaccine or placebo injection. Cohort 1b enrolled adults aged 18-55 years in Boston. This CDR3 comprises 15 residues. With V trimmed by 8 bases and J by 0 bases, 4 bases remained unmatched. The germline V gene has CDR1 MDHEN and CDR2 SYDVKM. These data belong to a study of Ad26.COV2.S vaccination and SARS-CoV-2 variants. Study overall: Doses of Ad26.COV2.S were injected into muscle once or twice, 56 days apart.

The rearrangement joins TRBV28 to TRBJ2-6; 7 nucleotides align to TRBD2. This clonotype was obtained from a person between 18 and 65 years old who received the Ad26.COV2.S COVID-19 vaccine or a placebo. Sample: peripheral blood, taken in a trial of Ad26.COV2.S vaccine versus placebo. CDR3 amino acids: CASRSGGSGANVLTF. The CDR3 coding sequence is TGTGCCAGCCGATCGGGGGGCTCTGGGGCCAACGTCCTGACTTTC.